The 11 T cell receptor beta chains presented below share a single source sample, sequenced in a study of blood T cell repertoires in COVID-19. Profiled with immunoSEQ multiplex PCR; TCRdb holds only in-frame clones, not every one. The sample lists 130,000 to 150,000 clones; around nine tenths were seen once. Sequencing used peripheral blood. These receptors all stem from a man aged 45 to 65 with active or convalescent COVID-19.

This chain joins TRBV24-1 and TRBJ2-1; possible D gene TRBD1, 6 bases. Germline V gene lookup returns CDR1 KGHDR and CDR2 SFDVKD. The CDR3 is 13 residues long. V was clipped by 7 bases and J by 10 bases, with 16 bases between them. The CDR3 sequence: CATSTPQGTEQFF. CDR3 coding DNA: TGTGCCACCAGCACACCTCAGGGGACCGAGCAGTTCTTC.

The chain employs TRBV28 and TRBJ2-4; possible D gene TRBD1, 5 bases. In germline, CDR1 is MDHEN, CDR2 SYDVKM. CDR3 length: 16 residues. V lost 5 bases and J lost 0, with 14 bases in between. The CDR3 loop is CASSTRQYLAKNIQYF. The DNA for the CDR3 is TGTGCCAGCAGTACCCGACAGTACCTAGCCAAAAACATTCAGTACTTC.

The gene calls are TRBV19 and TRBJ1-1; TRBD1 is a possible D gene (5 bases). This CDR3 has 12 residues. Germline CDR1 and CDR2: LNHDA and SQIVND (reference sequence). V was cut by 7 bases and J by 7 bases, with 13 bases left in between. Written as DNA, the CDR3 is TGTGCCAGTACACCTCCGGGGGGTGAAGCTTTCTTT. This translates into CASTPPGGEAFF.

The chain joins TRBV28 to TRBJ1-5, with a possible D match to TRBD1 (5 bases). Germline CDR1 and CDR2: MDHEN and SYDVKM. V lost 4 bases to trimming and J lost 1 base, with 11 bases between them. The CDR3 contains 15 residues. The CDR3 is CASSSHGGSNQPQHF. Here the CDR3 DNA reads TGTGCCAGCAGTTCCCACGGGGGGAGCAATCAGCCCCAGCATTTT.

The chain uses TRBV7-2 and TRBJ2-1; D might be TRBD2 (6 bases). The CDR3 has 15 residues. Between the trimmed V and J ends, which lost 4 bases and 6 bases, there was a span of 16 bases. The germline V gene has CDR1 SGHTA and CDR2 FQGNSA. This CDR3 reads CASSSGTYLSNEQFF. For the CDR3, the DNA is TGTGCCAGCAGCTCCGGGACTTACCTCTCCAATGAGCAGTTCTTC. The full variable domain, in which reference TRBV7-2 and TRBJ2-1 provide the parts outside the CDR3, is GAGVSQSPSNKVTEKGKDVELRCDPISGHTALYWYRQSLGQGLEFLIYFQGNSAPDKSGLPSDRFSAERTGGSVSTLTIQRTQQEDSAVYLCASSSGTYLSNEQFFGPGTRLTVL.

The CDR3 sequence: CATSDFGRQGSTDTQYF. In nucleotides, the CDR3 is TGTGCCACCAGTGATTTTGGGCGCCAGGGAAGCACAGATACGCAGTATTTT. This sequence joins TRBV24-1 and TRBJ2-3; the D gene is possibly TRBD1 (5 bases). Trimming stripped 1 base from V and 0 bases from J, with 13 bases between. The V gene's germline CDR1 is KGHDR and CDR2 SFDVKD. This CDR3 region has 17 residues.

This clone was seen just once. The CDR3 sequence: CASRLQGVRLDTQYF. Here the CDR3 DNA reads TGTGCCAGCAGACTCCAGGGGGTTCGACTTGATACGCAGTATTTT. The chain couples TRBV2 to TRBJ2-3, with 7 bases identical to TRBD1. CDR1 and CDR2 from the germline V gene are SNHLY and FYNNEI. There are 15 residues in the CDR3. The trim removed 6 bases at V and 6 bases at J, leaving 12 bases unmatched. Looking up the rest from reference TRBV2 and TRBJ2-3 gives the full variable domain: EPEVTQTPSHQVTQMGQEVILRCVPISNHLYFYWYRQILGQKVEFLVSFYNNEISEKSEIFDDQFSVERPDGSNFTLKIRSTKLEDSAMYFCASRLQGVRLDTQYFGPGTRLTVL.

V is TRBV12-3 or TRBV12-4 and J is TRBJ2-7, with D tentatively TRBD2 (6 bases). V was clipped by 0 bases and J by 3 bases, with 6 bases between them. CDR3 length equals 13 residues. The CDR3 DNA follows: TGTGCCAGCAGTTTAGCGGGGGGCTACGAGCAGTACTTC. It yields the protein CASSLAGGYEQYF.

The chain links TRBV11-2 to TRBJ1-6; the D is unclear. The V gene lost 1 base and the J gene lost 5 bases, with 9 bases spanning the gap. The CDR3 totals 15 residues. Germline CDR1 is SGHAT and CDR2 is FQNNGV. CDR3 in DNA: TGTGCCAGCAGCTTAGGCGGCAGCAATAATTCACCCCTCCACTTT. Residues: CASSLGGSNNSPLHF.

The chain uses TRBV7-9 and TRBJ2-1; possibly TRBD2 for D (6 bases). Germline-derived CDR1 and CDR2 are SEHNR and FQNEAQ (reference sequence). The CDR3 runs to 15 residues. Trimming removed 1 base from V and 2 bases from J, with 9 bases in between. Here the CDR3 reads CASSLDGGPYNEQFF. Written as DNA, the CDR3 is TGTGCCAGCAGCTTAGACGGAGGGCCCTACAATGAGCAGTTCTTC.

This clone was detected only a few times. The chain links TRBV7-9 to TRBJ2-1; D unresolved. V was cut by 2 bases and J by 1 base, with 15 bases left in between. Germline V gene lookup returns CDR1 SEHNR and CDR2 FQNEAQ (reference sequence). This CDR3 region has 17 residues. CDR3 in amino acids: CASSLTLALTSYNEQFF. CDR3 coding DNA: TGTGCCAGCAGCTTAACCTTAGCTCTCACTTCCTACAATGAGCAGTTCTTC.